These 26 T cell receptor beta chains share one sample of origin, sequenced in a study of type 1 regulatory T cells. Which antigens these TCRs recognize remains unknown. TCRdb redid the calling of the reads with MiXCR, one entry per CDR3 protein. The sample records about 42,000 distinct CDR3 sequences, 12% being singletons. Sequences were obtained from cultured non-Tr1 T cells, either the whole culture or a sorted T cell fraction (not recorded which). The receptors stem from a human donor in good health.

The chain carries TRBV7-3 and TRBJ2-7, with D perhaps matching TRBD1 (5 bases). This CDR3 is built from 13 residues. V shed 1 base and J shed 5 bases, with 9 bases lying between them. Germline V gene data show CDR1 as SGHTA and CDR2 as FQGTGA. The CDR3 is CASSLSQGNEQYF. The CDR3 DNA reads TGTGCCAGCAGCTTAAGCCAGGGTAACGAGCAGTACTTC. Complete variable domain (other parts from reference TRBV7-3 and TRBJ2-7): GAGVSQTPSNKVTEKGKYVELRCDPISGHTALYWYRQSLGQGPEFLIYFQGTGAADDSGLPNDRFFAVRPEGSVSTLKIQRTERGDSAVYLCASSLSQGNEQYFGPGTRLTVT.

By proportion, this clonotype is medium-sized. The V call is TRBV5-1, the J call TRBJ2-1; weak D call: TRBD1 (5 bases). The length of the CDR3 is 16 residues. In germline, CDR1 is SGHRS, CDR2 YFSETQ. With 0 bases removed from V and 4 bases from J, the gap between germline ends came to 14 bases. The CDR3 spells CASSLVGSGPYNEQFF. As DNA, the CDR3 is TGCGCCAGCAGCTTGGTAGGGTCAGGGCCTTACAATGAGCAGTTCTTC.

This rearrangement joins TRBV7-8 to TRBJ2-5; D remains ambiguous. Deletions cut 3 bases from V and 4 bases from J, with 12 bases between. Germline V gene sequence: CDR1 SGHVS, CDR2 FQNEAQ. The CDR3 spans 14 residues. In nucleotides, the CDR3 is TGTGCCAGCAGCTTGCCGAACCCCCGAGAGACCCAGTACTTC. This gives the protein CASSLPNPRETQYF. Combining the CDR3 with reference TRBV7-8 and TRBJ2-5 gives the whole variable domain GAGVSQSPRYKVAKRGQDVALRCDPISGHVSLFWYQQALGQGPEFLTYFQNEAQLDKSGLPSDRFFAERPEGSVSTLKIQRTQQEDSAVYLCASSLPNPRETQYFGPGTRLLVL.

This clonotype was picked up a small number of times. The V call is TRBV10-3, the J call TRBJ2-1, with 11 positions matching TRBD2. With V trimmed by 10 bases and J by 5 bases, 10 bases remained unmatched. This CDR3 spans 15 amino acids. Germline V lookup: CDR1 ENHRY, CDR2 SYGVKD. For the CDR3, the DNA is TGTGCCACCCGTACACTAGCGGGAGTCAACAATGAGCAGTTCTTC. This codes for CATRTLAGVNNEQFF.

This clonotype was seen more than once but under ten times. The chain links TRBV19 to TRBJ2-5, with D unresolved. V lost 3 bases and J lost 3, with 8 bases in between. Germline V gene data show CDR1 as LNHDA and CDR2 as SQIVND (reference sequence). The CDR3 totals 13 residues. The CDR3 spells CASSIFHEETQYF. In nucleotides, the CDR3 is TGTGCCAGTAGTATTTTTCACGAAGAGACCCAGTACTTC.

At least ten counts were recorded for this clonotype. V is TRBV12-3 or TRBV12-4 and J is TRBJ1-2; D remains ambiguous. V was cut by 1 base and J by 2 bases, with 11 bases left in between. This CDR3 is 15 amino acids long. CDR3 sequence: CASSLDFMRNYGYTF. The CDR3 nucleotides read TGTGCCAGCAGTTTAGACTTCATGAGAAACTATGGCTACACCTTC.

This clonotype was recorded many times. V and J are TRBV5-1 and TRBJ1-5; TRBD1 agrees at 9 bases. Germline CDR1 is SGHRS and CDR2 is YFSETQ. This CDR3 has 18 residues. The trim removed 7 bases at V and 0 bases at J, leaving 14 bases unmatched. The chain's CDR3 is CASAIWTGEWGSNQPQHF. The CDR3 coding sequence is TGCGCCAGCGCAATTTGGACAGGGGAGTGGGGTAGCAATCAGCCCCAGCATTTT. Looking up the rest from reference TRBV5-1 and TRBJ1-5 gives the full variable domain: KAGVTQTPRYLIKTRGQQVTLSCSPISGHRSVSWYQQTPGQGLQFLFEYFSETQRNKGNFPGRFSGRQFSNSRSEMNVSTLELGDSALYLCASAIWTGEWGSNQPQHFGDGTRLSIL.

There are a few counts of this clonotype. The chain combines TRBV5-1 with TRBJ2-5, with TRBD1 matching over 7 bases. From germline, CDR1 is SGHRS and CDR2 YFSETQ. J was trimmed by 3 bases and V by 4 bases; bases with no gene match: 3. The CDR3 contains 13 residues. CDR3 residues: CASSPGQKETQYF. CDR3 nucleotide sequence: TGCGCCAGCAGCCCGGGACAGAAAGAGACCCAGTACTTC.

This clonotype is deemed medium-sized. This sequence joins TRBV20-1 and TRBJ2-7; D is possibly TRBD2 (6 bases). Trimming stripped 3 bases from V and 5 bases from J, with 11 bases between. The CDR3 runs to 12 residues. From germline, CDR1 is DFQATT and CDR2 SNEGSKA (reference sequence). CDR3 sequence (DNA): TGCAGTGCTAGTCTAGCGATCAACGAGCAGTACTTC. This translates into CSASLAINEQYF.

The rearrangement uses TRBV20-1 and TRBJ1-3; unclear D gene. Deletions cut 3 bases from V and 5 bases from J, with 5 bases between. Germline CDR1 DFQATT, CDR2 SNEGSKA (reference sequence). This CDR3 comprises 11 residues. The CDR3 region is CSASDRNTIYF. The DNA for the CDR3 is TGCAGTGCTAGCGATAGAAACACCATATATTTT.

This clonotype has a single count. This clone may be a read error of a much larger clone one base away. V is TRBV6-1 and J is TRBJ1-5; D remains ambiguous. This CDR3 region has 13 residues. Trimming cost V 6 bases and J 7 bases, with 13 bases left between them. Germline loops: CDR1 MNHNS, CDR2 SASEGT. CDR3 in DNA: TGTGCCAGCAGACGGGGAAGGGAACAGCCCCAGCATTTT. Its translation is CASRRGREQPQHF.

The chain employs TRBV20-1 and TRBJ2-3; weak D call: TRBD1 (5 bases). V lost 6 bases and J 6 bases, leaving 19 bases between the germline ends. The germline V gene has CDR1 DFQATT and CDR2 SNEGSKA (reference sequence). There are 14 residues in the CDR3. The CDR3 protein is CSAPSVGVLDTQYF. CDR3 DNA sequence: TGCAGTGCCCCCTCGGTAGGGGTCCTCGATACGCAGTATTTT.

The sample holds many counts of this clonotype. The V call is TRBV20-1, the J call TRBJ1-1; D not certain. The CDR3 consists of 14 residues. V dropped 6 bases and J dropped 6 bases, with 20 bases sitting between them. CDR1 is DFQATT, CDR2 SNEGSKA, per germline (reference sequence). As DNA, the CDR3 is TGCAGTGCCGACTCAAGAAAGGGAATTCCTGAAGCTTTCTTT. Translated: CSADSRKGIPEAFF.

Of note for this clonotype: Since a much larger clone is just one base distant, this may be a read error. V usage is TRBV3-1 and J usage is TRBJ2-7; TRBD1 aligns across 12 bases. CDR1 and CDR2 (germline): LGHDT, YNNKEL (reference sequence). CDR3 length: 12 residues. CDR3: CVSGDRGPEQYF. The CDR3 bases are TGTGTCAGCGGGGACAGGGGGCCCGAGCAGTACTTC.

V usage is TRBV5-1 and J usage is TRBJ2-1, with 9 bases that match TRBD1. Trimming cost V 7 bases and J 9 bases; bases outside gene matches: 14. The CDR3 is 15 amino acids. CDR1 SGHRS and CDR2 YFSETQ come from the germline V gene. In nucleotides, the CDR3 is TGCGCCAGCGGGGTATATCAACAGGGGGCCAGTGAGCAGTTCTTC. Translation gives CASGVYQQGASEQFF.

The V gene is TRBV15, the J gene TRBJ2-2; the D gene could be TRBD1 or TRBD2 (5 bases each). The CDR3 is made up of 16 amino acids. V lost 0 bases, J lost 6 bases, and 14 bases lay in between. CDR1 and CDR2 (germline): LNHNV, YYDKDF (reference sequence). The CDR3 DNA sequence: TGTGCCACCAGCAGAGACGTTGGGGGTAACGCCGGGGAGCTGTTTTTT. It translates to CATSRDVGGNAGELFF.

This clonotype was detected many times. In DNA, the CDR3 is TGCAGTGCTGGGGGGACAGATCAAGAGACCCAGTACTTC. As protein: CSAGGTDQETQYF. This rearrangement joins TRBV20-1 to TRBJ2-5; a weak D match, TRBD1 (7 bases). CDR1 is DFQATT, CDR2 SNEGSKA, per germline (reference sequence). There are 13 residues in the CDR3. V dropped 5 bases and J dropped 2 bases, with 12 bases sitting between them.

This clonotype has a handful of counts. V gene TRBV9 combines with J gene TRBJ2-1; D is ambiguous. This CDR3 has 14 amino acids. The ends were cut back, 2 bases at V and 9 bases at J, with 15 bases in the middle. Germline CDR1 SGDLS, CDR2 YYNGEE. For the CDR3, the DNA is TGTGCCAGCAGCGTCCGGAGTAATAGTGGTGAGCAGTTCTTC. Encoded protein: CASSVRSNSGEQFF. The variable domain in full, completed from reference TRBV9 and TRBJ2-1, reads DSGVTQTPKHLITATGQRVTLRCSPRSGDLSVYWYQQSLDQGLQFLIQYYNGEERAKGNILERFSAQQFPDLHSELNLSSLELGDSALYFCASSVRSNSGEQFFGPGTRLTVL.

The chain combines TRBV14 with TRBJ2-5; D ambiguous. The CDR3 loop spans 14 amino acids. Trimming stripped 4 bases from V and 0 bases from J, with 9 bases between. Germline V gene sequence: CDR1 SGHDN, CDR2 FVKESK. The DNA for the CDR3 is TGTGCCAGCAGCCCGGCCAGGTACCAAGAGACCCAGTACTTC. Residues: CASSPARYQETQYF.

This clonotype was counted at least ten times. This chain links TRBV5-1 with TRBJ2-5; maybe TRBD2 (8 bases). Deletions cut 2 bases from V and 6 bases from J, with 17 bases between. Germline assignment: CDR1 SGHRS and CDR2 YFSETQ. The CDR3 totals 15 residues. CDR3 coding DNA: TGCGCCAGCAGCTTCGGGACAGTAGCGGGACAGACCCAGTACTTC. Protein: CASSFGTVAGQTQYF.

This clonotype came up many times. This chain joins TRBV11-3 and TRBJ2-1, with D unclear. Germline V gene sequence: CDR1 SGHNT, CDR2 YENEEA. This CDR3 region has 13 residues. The V and J ends lost 1 base and 5 bases respectively, with 6 bases between them. The CDR3 loop is CASSLGLNNEQFF. DNA for the CDR3: TGTGCCAGCAGCTTAGGTCTGAACAATGAGCAGTTCTTC.

This clonotype was recorded at least ten times. The chain has TRBV7-2 and TRBJ1-1; 9 nucleotides agree with TRBD1. CDR1 SGHTA and CDR2 FQGNSA come from the germline V gene. Trimming cost V 6 bases and J 1 base; bases outside gene matches: 6. The CDR3 consists of 15 residues. The CDR3 coding sequence is TGTGCCAGCAGGAACAGGGGGCAGGGGAACACTGAAGCTTTCTTT. Translating it yields CASRNRGQGNTEAFF.

This chain's CDR3 is CSVVSGGTYNEQFF. CDR3 in DNA: TGCAGCGTTGTTAGCGGGGGCACCTACAATGAGCAGTTCTTC. J is TRBJ2-1 and V is TRBV29-1, with TRBD2 matching over 9 bases. CDR3 length: 14 residues. Germline CDR1 and CDR2: SQVTM and ANQGSEA. V gave up 4 bases and J gave up 2 bases; unmatched junction bases: 3.

The chain recombines TRBV7-9 with TRBJ2-5; D might be TRBD2 (5 bases). This CDR3 has 14 residues. Trimming took off 2 bases at V and 2 bases at J, with 9 bases between the two ends. Per germline, CDR1 SEHNR and CDR2 FQNEAQ (reference sequence). CDR3 amino acids: CASSLRGVQETQYF. The CDR3 nucleotides read TGTGCCAGCAGCTTACGGGGAGTTCAAGAGACCCAGTACTTC. Drawing the rest from reference TRBV7-9 and TRBJ2-5, the complete variable domain is DTGVSQNPRHKITKRGQNVTFRCDPISEHNRLYWYRQTLGQGPEFLTYFQNEAQLEKSRLLSDRFSAERPKGSFSTLEIQRTEQGDSAMYLCASSLRGVQETQYFGPGTRLLVL.

At least ten counts were recorded for this clonotype. The chain links TRBV12-3 or TRBV12-4 to TRBJ1-1; D ambiguous. The V end was cut by 3 bases, the J end by 7 bases, with 6 bases between. The length of the CDR3 is 11 residues. The CDR3 loop is CASSLGGEAFF. The CDR3 DNA sequence: TGTGCCAGCAGTTTGGGCGGTGAAGCTTTCTTT.

This clonotype has at least ten counts. The gene calls are TRBV20-1 and TRBJ1-5; D remains unclear. Germline lookup yields CDR1 DFQATT and CDR2 SNEGSKA (reference sequence). The V end lost 0 bases, the J end lost 0 bases, and 6 bases lay between the germline ends. The CDR3 runs to 14 residues. CDR3 residues: CSARDAGSNQPQHF. Here the CDR3 DNA reads TGCAGTGCTAGAGACGCAGGTAGCAATCAGCCCCAGCATTTT.